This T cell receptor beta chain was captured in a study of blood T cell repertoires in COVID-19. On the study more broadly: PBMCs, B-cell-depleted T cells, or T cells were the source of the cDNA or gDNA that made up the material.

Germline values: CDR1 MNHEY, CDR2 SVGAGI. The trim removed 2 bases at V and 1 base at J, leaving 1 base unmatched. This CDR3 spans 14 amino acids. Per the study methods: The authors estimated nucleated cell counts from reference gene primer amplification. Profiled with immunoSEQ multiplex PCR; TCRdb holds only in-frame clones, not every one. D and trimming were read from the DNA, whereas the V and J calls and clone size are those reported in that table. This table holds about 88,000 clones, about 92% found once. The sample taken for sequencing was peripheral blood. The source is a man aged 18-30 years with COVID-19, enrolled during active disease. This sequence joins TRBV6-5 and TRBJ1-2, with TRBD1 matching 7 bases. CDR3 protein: CASSYDRDNYGYTF. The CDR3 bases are TGTGCCAGCAGTTACGACAGGGATAACTATGGCTACACCTTC.